The sequence of this TCR beta chain was determined in a study of cytomegalovirus exposure and HLA in healthy donors. Study details: In a previous analysis, 120 million or so unique TCR beta sequences were found from some 180 million T cells.

About this clone itself: Antigen specificity is unknown.

In germline, CDR1 is LNHNV, CDR2 YYDKDF (reference sequence). Trimming cost V 3 bases and J 7 bases; bases outside gene matches: 7. There are 15 residues in the CDR3. The study, taken as a whole, reports: 87-base-pair reads could not separate some V segments, including TRBV6-2 and TRBV6-3.

The PCR ran on 60 Vbeta and 13 Jbeta primers. Sequencing was performed with immunoSEQ multiplex PCR; in TCRdb, only in-frame clones are kept and a portion is missing. Counted here are roughly 160,000 clones, approximately 81% occurring once; the ten biggest clones make up roughly 1%. The rearrangement joins TRBV15 to TRBJ2-5; 11 bases fit TRBD1. Source material: PBMCs. This receptor was identified in a young man in good health and CMV-seronegative. The CDR3, as DNA: TGTGCCACCAGCAGGAGAGGACAGGGGGCGTCGACCCAGTACTTC. Translating gives CATSRRGQGASTQYF.